This T cell receptor beta chain emerged from a study of vaccination effects on CD4 cells after COVID-19. General study points: Healthy vaccinees' vaccine-induced clones included only 1 of 255 cross-reacting with common cold coronaviruses. Late post-vaccination samples showed marked contraction of infection- and vaccine-induced clones. The study got few convalescent patients and did not collect any early post-infection timepoints.

Before any sequencing was done, the ViraFEST assay used viral peptide pools to expand antigen-specific CD4+ T cells. After more than 9 days in culture, the CD4+ T cells were isolated. The study found no prior SARS-CoV-2 infection in the vaccine recipients, who tested negative for nucleocapsid antibodies. The table lists this clone with a few counts. The antigen is unknown. Assay: immunoSEQ multiplex PCR; the TCRdb copy retains only in-frame clones and omits some. The sample has 30,000 to 40,000 clones, around 68% seen once. The TCR sequence derives from a human donor who received a COVID-19 vaccine. This material consisted of CD4+ T cells from PBMCs cultured with SARS-CoV-2 spike peptides, taken before COVID-19 vaccination.

CDR3 nucleotides: TGCGCCAGCAGCCCAAGTGGGGATCCACAAGAGACCCAGTACTTC. Its translation: CASSPSGDPQETQYF. V and J are TRBV5-1 and TRBJ2-5, with D unclear. Germline V CDR1 and CDR2: SGHRS, YFSETQ. The CDR3 is 15 residues long. The V gene lost 4 bases and the J gene lost 2 bases, with 15 bases spanning the gap.